This entry describes one T cell receptor beta chain. The data belong to a study of cytomegalovirus exposure and HLA in healthy donors. V was cut by 3 bases and J by 5 bases, with 14 bases left in between. The CDR3 has 14 residues. Germline CDR1 reads MNHEY; CDR2 reads SMNVEV (reference sequence). PCR amplification relied on 60 Vbeta primers (plus 13 Jbeta primers). The method was immunoSEQ multiplex PCR; TCRdb's version includes in-frame clones alone and lacks a portion of them. The profile covers some 110,000 clones, with 78% appearing a single time and approximately 1.3% taken by the ten largest. This TCR was sampled from a man aged 30 to 45 in good health and CMV-seronegative. The V gene is TRBV27, the J gene TRBJ2-7; D is perhaps TRBD1 (6 bases). Sequencing input: PBMCs. This CDR3 is CASSLWPGDHEQYF. The CDR3 DNA reads as TGTGCCAGCAGTTTGTGGCCAGGGGACCACGAGCAGTACTTC.